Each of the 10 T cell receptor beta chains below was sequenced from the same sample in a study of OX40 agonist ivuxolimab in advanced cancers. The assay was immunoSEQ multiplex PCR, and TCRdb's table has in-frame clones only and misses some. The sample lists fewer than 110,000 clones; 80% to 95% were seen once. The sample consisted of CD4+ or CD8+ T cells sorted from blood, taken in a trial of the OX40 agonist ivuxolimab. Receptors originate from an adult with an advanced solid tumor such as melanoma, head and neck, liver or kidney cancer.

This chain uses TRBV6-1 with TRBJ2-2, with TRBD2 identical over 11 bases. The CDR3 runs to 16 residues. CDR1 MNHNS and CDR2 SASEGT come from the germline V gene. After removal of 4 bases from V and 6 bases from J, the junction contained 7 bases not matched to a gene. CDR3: CASSVSRLAGSGELFF. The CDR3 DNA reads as TGTGCCAGCAGTGTTTCTAGACTAGCGGGATCCGGGGAGCTGTTTTTT.

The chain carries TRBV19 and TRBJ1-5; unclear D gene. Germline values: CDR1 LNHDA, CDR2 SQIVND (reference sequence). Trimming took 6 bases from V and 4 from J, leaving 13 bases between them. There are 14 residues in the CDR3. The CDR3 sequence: CASRRLGENQPQHF. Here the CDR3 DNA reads TGTGCCAGTAGACGACTGGGAGAAAATCAGCCCCAGCATTTT.

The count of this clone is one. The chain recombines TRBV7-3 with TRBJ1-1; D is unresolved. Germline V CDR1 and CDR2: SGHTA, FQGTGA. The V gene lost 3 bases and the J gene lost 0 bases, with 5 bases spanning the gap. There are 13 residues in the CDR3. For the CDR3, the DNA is TGTGCCAGCAGCTTCAACATGAACACTGAAGCTTTCTTT. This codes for CASSFNMNTEAFF.

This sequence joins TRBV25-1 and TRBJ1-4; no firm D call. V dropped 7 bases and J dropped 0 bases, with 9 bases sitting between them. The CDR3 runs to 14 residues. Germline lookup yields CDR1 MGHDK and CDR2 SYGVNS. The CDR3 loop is CASKDGATNEKLFF. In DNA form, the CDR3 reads TGTGCCAGCAAAGACGGTGCAACTAATGAAAAACTGTTTTTT.

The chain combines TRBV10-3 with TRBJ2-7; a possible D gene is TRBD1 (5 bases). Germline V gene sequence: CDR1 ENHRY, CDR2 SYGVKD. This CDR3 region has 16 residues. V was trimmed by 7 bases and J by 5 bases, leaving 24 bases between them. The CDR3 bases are TGTGCCATCATGGGGTTTTCGAAAGAACAGGAGAACGAGCAGTACTTC. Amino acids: CAIMGFSKEQENEQYF.

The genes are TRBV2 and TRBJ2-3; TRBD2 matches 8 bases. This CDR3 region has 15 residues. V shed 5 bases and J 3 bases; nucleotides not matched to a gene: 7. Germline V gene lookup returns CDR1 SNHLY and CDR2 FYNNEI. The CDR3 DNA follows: TGTGCCAGCAGTTATGGACTAGCCGGTACAGATACGCAGTATTTT. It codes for CASSYGLAGTDTQYF.

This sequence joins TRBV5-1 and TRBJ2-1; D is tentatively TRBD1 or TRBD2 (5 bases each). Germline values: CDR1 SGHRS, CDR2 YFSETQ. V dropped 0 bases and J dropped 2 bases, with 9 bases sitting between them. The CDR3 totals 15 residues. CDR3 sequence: CASSLGGPAYNEQFF. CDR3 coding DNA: TGCGCCAGCAGCTTGGGGGGACCGGCCTACAATGAGCAGTTCTTC.

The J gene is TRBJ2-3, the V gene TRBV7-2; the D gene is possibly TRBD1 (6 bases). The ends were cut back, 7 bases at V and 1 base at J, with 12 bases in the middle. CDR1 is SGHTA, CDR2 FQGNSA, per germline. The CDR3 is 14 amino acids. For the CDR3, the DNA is TGTGCCAGCATTGTCTACAGGGGCACAGATACGCAGTATTTT. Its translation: CASIVYRGTDTQYF.

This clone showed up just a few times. The CDR3 nucleotides are TGTGCCAGCTCACAGGGCCAAGGCAATCAGCCCCAGCATTTT. Its translation: CASSQGQGNQPQHF. The chain carries TRBV18 and TRBJ1-5, with D hard to call. V was cut by 4 bases and J by 2 bases, with 9 bases left in between. The CDR3 has 14 amino acids. Germline CDR1 KGHSH, CDR2 LQKENI. Complete variable domain (other parts from reference TRBV18 and TRBJ1-5): NAGVMQNPRHLVRRRGQEARLRCSPMKGHSHVYWYRQLPEEGLKFMVYLQKENIIDESGMPKERFSAEFPKEGPSILRIQQVVRGDSAAYFCASSQGQGNQPQHFGDGTRLSIL.

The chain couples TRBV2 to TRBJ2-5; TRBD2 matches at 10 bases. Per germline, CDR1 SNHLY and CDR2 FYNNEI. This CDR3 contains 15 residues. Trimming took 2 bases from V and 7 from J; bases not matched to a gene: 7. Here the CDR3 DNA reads TGTGCCAGCAGTGAAACTAGCGGGACTCAGGGGACCCAGTACTTC. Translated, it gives CASSETSGTQGTQYF.